This TCR beta chain was recovered during a study of vaccination effects on CD4 cells after COVID-19. About the research overall: Relative to the second dose, post-vaccine samples were obtained a median of 72 days later.

Antigen-specific CD4+ T cells expanded by the ViraFEST assay with viral peptide pools were then sequenced. Isolation of CD4+ T cells took place after approximately 10 days of culture. Two doses of BNT162b2 or mRNA-1273 vaccine were administered to participants. On this clone: As yet, its antigen is unknown.

Generated by immunoSEQ multiplex PCR, the TCRdb table keeps only in-frame clones and is missing some. This table has around 81,000 clones, around 77% appearing once. Sample: CD4+ T cells from PBMCs cultured with HCoV-OC43 spike peptides, taken after COVID-19 vaccination. Indicated subset: HCoV-OC43 spike overlapping peptide pool stimulation. The clonotype was recovered from a human donor who received a COVID-19 vaccine.

CDR3 in DNA: TGTGCCAGCAGCTTACGGACAACTAATGAAAAACTGTTTTTT. This gives the protein CASSLRTTNEKLFF. The V call is TRBV5-8, the J call TRBJ1-4; D unresolved. V gave up 2 bases and J gave up 0 bases, with 5 bases separating them. This CDR3 contains 14 residues. Germline V gives CDR1 SGHTS, CDR2 YDEGEE.